Listed below are T cell receptor beta chains from one sample, sequenced in a study of post-analysis software for immune sequencing data. TCRdb itself ran the PCR reads through MiXCR, one entry per CDR3 protein. The sample holds a few hundred thousand distinct CDR3 sequences, approximately 33% seen once. The sample taken for sequencing was blood. The receptor set was obtained from a girl aged 5-17 years with multiple sclerosis. CDR3s include the opening cysteine and the closing phenylalanine or tryptophan. A D gene is named only where the DNA matches it firmly. Size is stated for part of the rows, as once, few or many counts, or as a class when the clone is expanded.

d_gene: -; abundance: -; j_gene: TRBJ1-2; v_gene: TRBV6-5; CDR3nt: TGTGCCAGCAGTTACTCCCGGGGGCGCAATGACTATGGCTACACCTTC; CDR3aa: CASSYSRGRNDYGYTF
d_gene: -; abundance: -; j_gene: TRBJ2-5; v_gene: TRBV9; CDR3nt: TGTGCCAGCAGCGTTTTAGGATGGGCAGAGACCCAGTACTTC; CDR3aa: CASSVLGWAETQYF
d_gene: -; abundance: -; j_gene: TRBJ2-7; v_gene: TRBV27; CDR3nt: TGTGCCAGCAGTCCGAAGAGCTCCTACGAGCAGTACTTC; CDR3aa: CASSPKSSYEQYF
d_gene: -; abundance: -; j_gene: TRBJ2-3; v_gene: TRBV24-1; CDR3nt: TGTGCCACCAGTGGACATCCCGGGCTTGAGGGATCAGATACGCAGTATTTT; CDR3aa: CATSGHPGLEGSDTQYF
d_gene: TRBD2; abundance: -; j_gene: TRBJ2-5; v_gene: TRBV9; CDR3nt: TGTGCCAGCAGCGTAGGGCGGGAGACAAGGGAGACCCAGTACTTC; CDR3aa: CASSVGRETRETQYF
d_gene: TRBD1; abundance: -; j_gene: TRBJ2-5; v_gene: TRBV12-3/TRBV12-4; CDR3nt: TGTGCCAGCAGTCCACAGGGGGCCCAAGAGACCCAGTACTTC; CDR3aa: CASSPQGAQETQYF
d_gene: -; abundance: few; j_gene: TRBJ2-7; v_gene: TRBV15; CDR3nt: TGTGCCACCAGCGCCCATATGGGGCGTGCTGTGTACGAGCAGTACTTC; CDR3aa: CATSAHMGRAVYEQYF
d_gene: -; abundance: -; j_gene: TRBJ2-7; v_gene: TRBV7-9; CDR3nt: TGTGCCAGCAGCTTAGTGGCGGGGATTTCTTCCTACGAGCAGTACTTC; CDR3aa: CASSLVAGISSYEQYF
d_gene: TRBD1; abundance: -; j_gene: TRBJ1-2; v_gene: TRBV20-1; CDR3nt: TGCAGTGCCGACCCCGGACAGGGGAGGTACGGCTACACCTTC; CDR3aa: CSADPGQGRYGYTF
d_gene: TRBD1; abundance: few; j_gene: TRBJ2-7; v_gene: TRBV10-3; CDR3nt: TGTGCCATCAGTGGCGGACAGGGGTCCTACGAGCAGTACTTC; CDR3aa: CAISGGQGSYEQYF
d_gene: -; abundance: -; j_gene: TRBJ1-5; v_gene: TRBV18; CDR3nt: TGTGCCAGCTCTCAAGATGTCAGCAATCAGCCCCAGCATTTT; CDR3aa: CASSQDVSNQPQHF
d_gene: -; abundance: -; j_gene: TRBJ2-7; v_gene: TRBV12-3/TRBV12-4; CDR3nt: TGTGCCAGCAGGCCCAGGGGTGGCGAGCAGTACTTC; CDR3aa: CASRPRGGEQYF
d_gene: -; abundance: few; j_gene: TRBJ1-5; v_gene: TRBV12-3/TRBV12-4; CDR3nt: TGTGCCAGCAGCCCCGGGGATCGGCCCCAGCATTTT; CDR3aa: CASSPGDRPQHF
d_gene: -; abundance: few; j_gene: TRBJ2-3; v_gene: TRBV20-1; CDR3nt: TGCAGTGCTAGACAGGGGCTAAGCACAGATACGCAGTATTTT; CDR3aa: CSARQGLSTDTQYF
d_gene: -; abundance: -; j_gene: TRBJ2-1; v_gene: TRBV20-1; CDR3nt: TGCAGTGCTAGGGCACTAGCCGGTTGGAATGAGCAGTTCTTC; CDR3aa: CSARALAGWNEQFF
d_gene: TRBD1; abundance: -; j_gene: TRBJ1-1; v_gene: TRBV12-3/TRBV12-4; CDR3nt: TGTGCCAGCAGACCTGGGACAGGGGGTTGCACTGAAGCTTTCTTT; CDR3aa: CASRPGTGGCTEAFF
d_gene: TRBD1; abundance: -; j_gene: TRBJ1-1; v_gene: TRBV12-3/TRBV12-4; CDR3nt: TGTGCCAGCAGTTTGGGCAGGGGGCACACTGAAGCTTTCTTT; CDR3aa: CASSLGRGHTEAFF
d_gene: -; abundance: few; j_gene: TRBJ2-7; v_gene: TRBV11-2; CDR3nt: TGTGCCAGCAGCCTACAGGCGGCCTGGGGCGAGCAGTACTTC; CDR3aa: CASSLQAAWGEQYF
d_gene: -; abundance: -; j_gene: TRBJ2-7; v_gene: TRBV4-3; CDR3nt: TGCGCCAGCAGCCAAGATCTAGGGGGGGACATATCCTACGAGCAGTACTTC; CDR3aa: CASSQDLGGDISYEQYF
d_gene: -; abundance: many; j_gene: TRBJ2-7; v_gene: TRBV5-1; CDR3nt: TGCGCCAGCAGCGTCCGCGGATACGAGCAGTACTTC; CDR3aa: CASSVRGYEQYF
d_gene: -; abundance: many; j_gene: TRBJ2-3; v_gene: TRBV4-1; CDR3nt: TGCGCCAGCAGCCAAGATCCCGGGCCAGACGATACGCAGTATTTT; CDR3aa: CASSQDPGPDDTQYF
d_gene: TRBD1; abundance: -; j_gene: TRBJ2-1; v_gene: TRBV6-2/TRBV6-3; CDR3nt: TGTGCCAGCAGTTTTCTATCTCGGACAGGGATGGGCTACAATGAGCAGTTCTTC; CDR3aa: CASSFLSRTGMGYNEQFF
d_gene: TRBD1; abundance: -; j_gene: TRBJ2-3; v_gene: TRBV6-5; CDR3nt: TGTGCCAGCAGCCCTAGACAGGGAGAAGATACGCAGTATTTT; CDR3aa: CASSPRQGEDTQYF
d_gene: TRBD1; abundance: few; j_gene: TRBJ1-2; v_gene: TRBV5-8; CDR3nt: TGTGCCAGCCCATCCGGGACAGGGTTATATTCGGGTGGCTACACCTTC; CDR3aa: CASPSGTGLYSGGYTF
d_gene: -; abundance: -; j_gene: TRBJ1-2; v_gene: TRBV3-1; CDR3nt: TGTGCCAGCAGCCCCCTCGAGAGGCCTGACTATGGCTACACCTTC; CDR3aa: CASSPLERPDYGYTF
d_gene: TRBD1; abundance: few; j_gene: TRBJ1-4; v_gene: TRBV15; CDR3nt: TGTGCCACCAGCAGTAAGTGGGGACAGGGTGAAAAACTGTTTTTT; CDR3aa: CATSSKWGQGEKLFF
d_gene: TRBD2; abundance: -; j_gene: TRBJ2-4; v_gene: TRBV20-1; CDR3nt: TGCAGTGCTAGACCCCCTGGTAGCGGGGGTCGGAACATTCAGTACTTC; CDR3aa: CSARPPGSGGRNIQYF
d_gene: -; abundance: -; j_gene: TRBJ2-4; v_gene: TRBV7-9; CDR3nt: TGTGCCAGCACAGATATTGGGTACATTCAGTACTTC; CDR3aa: CASTDIGYIQYF
d_gene: -; abundance: -; j_gene: TRBJ2-5; v_gene: TRBV28; CDR3nt: TGTGCCAGCAGTTTAAGGATCGGGCCGCAGCGGGAGACCCAGTACTTC; CDR3aa: CASSLRIGPQRETQYF
d_gene: TRBD2; abundance: few; j_gene: TRBJ2-4; v_gene: TRBV20-1; CDR3nt: TGCAGTGCTAGTCTGGGGGGGGACATTCAGTACTTC; CDR3aa: CSASLGGDIQYF
d_gene: -; abundance: -; j_gene: TRBJ2-5; v_gene: TRBV6-2/TRBV6-3; CDR3nt: TGTGCCAGCAGTTTGACAGGACGCTTCGAGACCCAGTACTTC; CDR3aa: CASSLTGRFETQYF
d_gene: TRBD2; abundance: -; j_gene: TRBJ2-1; v_gene: TRBV7-9; CDR3nt: TGTGCCAGCAGCTCGATTAACGGGGGGGCCAATGAGCAGTTCTTC; CDR3aa: CASSSINGGANEQFF
d_gene: -; abundance: -; j_gene: TRBJ2-7; v_gene: TRBV4-1; CDR3nt: TGCGCCAGCAGCCAAGACGGATCCTCCTACGAGCAGTACTTC; CDR3aa: CASSQDGSSYEQYF
d_gene: TRBD1; abundance: few; j_gene: TRBJ1-1; v_gene: TRBV5-1; CDR3nt: TGCGCCAGCAGCTGGACAGGGCTGGACACTGAAGCTTTCTTT; CDR3aa: CASSWTGLDTEAFF
d_gene: -; abundance: few; j_gene: TRBJ1-2; v_gene: TRBV2; CDR3nt: TGTGCCAGCCCCCCCAGGGTAGAGTATGGCTACACCTTC; CDR3aa: CASPPRVEYGYTF
d_gene: TRBD1; abundance: -; j_gene: TRBJ1-5; v_gene: TRBV7-2; CDR3nt: TGTGCCAGCAGCTTGACGACAGGGGGCAATCAGCCCCAGCATTTT; CDR3aa: CASSLTTGGNQPQHF
d_gene: -; abundance: -; j_gene: TRBJ2-5; v_gene: TRBV20-1; CDR3nt: TGCAGTGCTAGGGGGGGCGGGGCGAGACAAGAGACCCAGTACTTC; CDR3aa: CSARGGGARQETQYF
d_gene: -; abundance: few; j_gene: TRBJ2-6; v_gene: TRBV7-2; CDR3nt: TGTGCCAGCAGCTTAATACAGGGTATTGCTGGGGCCAACGTCCTGACTTTC; CDR3aa: CASSLIQGIAGANVLTF
d_gene: -; abundance: few; j_gene: TRBJ1-5; v_gene: TRBV6-5; CDR3nt: TGTGCCACCTACGGGGGCGGAAGCAATCAGCCCCAGCATTTT; CDR3aa: CATYGGGSNQPQHF
d_gene: -; abundance: -; j_gene: TRBJ2-7; v_gene: TRBV20-1; CDR3nt: TGCAGTGCTAGCGGGGGTTCAACCTACGAGCAGTACTTC; CDR3aa: CSASGGSTYEQYF
d_gene: TRBD2; abundance: -; j_gene: TRBJ2-5; v_gene: TRBV5-1; CDR3nt: TGCGCCAGCAGCCCCGGACTAGCTCGGGCTAGGGAGCAGTACTTC; CDR3aa: CASSPGLARAREQYF
d_gene: TRBD1; abundance: -; j_gene: TRBJ2-7; v_gene: TRBV7-2; CDR3nt: TGTGCCAGCAGCTTAGACTGGACAGGGGCCTACGAGCAGTACTTC; CDR3aa: CASSLDWTGAYEQYF
d_gene: -; abundance: once; j_gene: TRBJ1-1; v_gene: TRBV6-6; CDR3nt: TGTGCCAGCAGTTCCCCGACGGTGAACACTGAAGCTTTCTTT; CDR3aa: CASSSPTVNTEAFF
d_gene: TRBD1; abundance: -; j_gene: TRBJ2-7; v_gene: TRBV12-3/TRBV12-4; CDR3nt: TGTGCCAGCAGTTTTAGGACAGGACACGAGCAGTACTTC; CDR3aa: CASSFRTGHEQYF
d_gene: -; abundance: few; j_gene: TRBJ1-1; v_gene: TRBV4-3; CDR3nt: TGCGCCAGCAGCCAAGATCGAGGCGGAGGAAATTTCTTT; CDR3aa: CASSQDRGGGNFF
d_gene: -; abundance: few; j_gene: TRBJ1-1; v_gene: TRBV6-5; CDR3nt: TGTGCCAGCAGCCCCGCCGGGGAGAGGAACACTGAAGCTTTCTTT; CDR3aa: CASSPAGERNTEAFF
d_gene: TRBD1; abundance: few; j_gene: TRBJ1-1; v_gene: TRBV7-6; CDR3nt: TGTGCCAGCAGAAGTTGGACAGGAGGAACTGAAGCTTTCTTT; CDR3aa: CASRSWTGGTEAFF
d_gene: TRBD2; abundance: few; j_gene: TRBJ2-3; v_gene: TRBV12-3/TRBV12-4; CDR3nt: TGTGCCAGCAGTTTAGCGAAAGTAGCGGGGAGCACAGATACGCAGTATTTT; CDR3aa: CASSLAKVAGSTDTQYF
d_gene: -; abundance: many; j_gene: TRBJ2-5; v_gene: TRBV4-1; CDR3nt: TGCGCCAGCAGCCAGGGGCTTTGGTGGCTAGAAGAGACCCAGTACTTC; CDR3aa: CASSQGLWWLEETQYF
d_gene: -; abundance: -; j_gene: TRBJ1-2; v_gene: TRBV29-1; CDR3nt: TGCAGCGTGCCCAACAGGTTACTATATGGCTACACCTTC; CDR3aa: CSVPNRLLYGYTF